This T cell receptor (beta chain) was documented in a study of Ad26.COV2.S vaccination and SARS-CoV-2 variants (dated by TCRdb to the early 2020s). Regarding the research as a whole: Vaccine-arm donors came from COV1001, a multicentre, randomized, double-blind, placebo-controlled phase I-IIa trial of Ad26.COV2.S in healthy adults. Blinding of investigators to trial group allocation was maintained during experiments and outcome assessment. The specificity and breadth of SARS-CoV-2-reactive T cell receptors after Ad26.COV2.S vaccination were assessed by TCRbeta repertoire sequencing. Trial participants were randomized into five groups of five, in which low-dose or high-dose Ad26.COV2.S was given once or twice, or placebo was given on both occasions. The TCR-sequenced set comprised around 30 samples: some 20 Ad26.COV2.S vaccine recipients, 5 placebo recipients and 8 SARS-CoV-2 convalescent individuals. Ad26.COV2.S was given intramuscularly at 5x10^10 or 1x10^11 viral particles, as a single shot or as two shots 56 days apart.

Concerning this clone itself: Its antigen is not yet known. Base qualities were left out, and no much larger clone turns up one base away.

The CDR1 and CDR2 encoded by the germline V gene (reference sequence) are GTSNPN and SVGIG. CDR3 length: 12 amino acids, cysteine to phenylalanine. Here the CDR3 DNA is all that survives: 36 bases in frame from base 1. Trimming takes 2 bases from V and 4 bases from J, and the germline ends sit 8 bases apart. Per the publication, the treatment or condition label means: about 20 received Ad26.COV2.S at low or high dose, single or two shots; about 5 received placebo; per-sample allocation not given. Repertoires of vaccine and placebo recipients were sequenced from samples taken on day 63 after the first injection. In Cohort 1b, 20 to 25 adults aged 18-55 years were enrolled at a single site in Boston, USA, between 29 July and 7 August 2020. Ad26.COV2.S was a replication-incompetent adenovirus type 26 vector that expressed a prefusion-stabilized SARS-CoV-2 spike protein derived from the original Wuhan strain.

General conclusions and limits of the study: Spike-specific TCR breadth was higher in Ad26.COV2.S recipients than in placebo recipients (P = 0.0014). Vaccine and placebo recipients had comparable non-spike TCR breadth, which fits with the vaccine containing only spike. Comparing responses between vaccine doses or regimens was not something the study was powered to do. The authors noted that the TCR breadth and depth analyses may have underestimated total T cell responses. After vaccination, spike-specific CD8+ and CD4+ T cell responses were reported to show substantial breadth.

The immunoSEQ Assay was used to sequence TCRbeta CDR3 regions. After extraction, genomic DNA underwent amplification by bias-controlled multiplex PCR, followed by high-throughput sequencing. The source study handled its data this way. Collapsing and filtering of sequences were performed to quantify the absolute abundance of each unique TCRbeta CDR3 region. T cell fraction was estimated by normalizing TCRbeta template counts to usable DNA, with usable DNA measured through amplification of reference genes found in all nucleated cells. Repertoire TCRs were annotated as SARS-CoV-2-specific when V gene, CDR3 amino acid sequence and J gene were exactly matched to a known reactive TCR set. The reference SARS-CoV-2 TCR set came from MIRA and was filtered for enrichment in COVID-19-positive ImmuneCODE repertoires, removing public or cross-reactive TCRs. Based on the MIRA antigens, annotated TCRs were further analysed at the level of specific ORF or position within ORF. Breadth was defined as annotated unique rearrangements over total unique productive rearrangements; depth was the summed frequency of those rearrangements. TCR breadth was compared between groups using two-sided Wilcoxon rank-sum tests. TCRdb re-hosts the immuneACCESS table, in-frame sequences only. Its copies lack some clones; in the studies checked, an unresolved V gene accounts for under half of them, and the cause for the rest is not known. D and trimming were read from the DNA, whereas the V and J calls and clone size are those reported in that table. The sample table records 350,000 to 450,000 clones; roughly four fifths of these occur just once. Nearly 7.5% of the sample belongs to the ten largest clones.

The receptor chain draws on TRBV30 and TRBJ2-5; 6 matching bases give a weak D call of TRBD1. The TCR originated in a person aged 18-65 years who received the Ad26.COV2.S COVID-19 vaccine or a placebo. This material consisted of peripheral blood, taken in a trial of Ad26.COV2.S vaccine versus placebo. The CDR3 loop reads CAWSPGAETQYF. The DNA reads as follows: TGTGCCTGGAGTCCAGGGGCAGAGACCCAGTACTTC.